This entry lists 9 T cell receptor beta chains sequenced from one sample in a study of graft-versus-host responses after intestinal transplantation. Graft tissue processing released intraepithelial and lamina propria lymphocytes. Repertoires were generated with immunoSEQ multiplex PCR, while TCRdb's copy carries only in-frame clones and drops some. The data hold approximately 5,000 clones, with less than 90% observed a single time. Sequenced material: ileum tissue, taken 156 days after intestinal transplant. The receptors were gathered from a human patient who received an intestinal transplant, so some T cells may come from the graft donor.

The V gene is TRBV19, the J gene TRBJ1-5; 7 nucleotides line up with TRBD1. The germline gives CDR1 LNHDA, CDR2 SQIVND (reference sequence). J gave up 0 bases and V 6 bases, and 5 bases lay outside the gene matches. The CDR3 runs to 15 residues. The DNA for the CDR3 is TGTGCCAGTAGCCGACAGGGATATAGCAATCAGCCCCAGCATTTT. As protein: CASSRQGYSNQPQHF.

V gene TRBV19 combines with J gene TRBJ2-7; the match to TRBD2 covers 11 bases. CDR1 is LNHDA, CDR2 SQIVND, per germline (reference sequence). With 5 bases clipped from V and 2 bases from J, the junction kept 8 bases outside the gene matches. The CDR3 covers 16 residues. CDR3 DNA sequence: TGTGCCAGTAGTTCAGCCGGGACTAGCGGACCCTACGAGCAGTACTTC. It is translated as CASSSAGTSGPYEQYF.

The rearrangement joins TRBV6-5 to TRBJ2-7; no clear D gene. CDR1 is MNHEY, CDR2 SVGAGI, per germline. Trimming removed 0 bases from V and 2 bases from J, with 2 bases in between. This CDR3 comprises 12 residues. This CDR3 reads CASSYSPYEQYF. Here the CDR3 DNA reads TGTGCCAGCAGTTACTCTCCCTACGAGCAGTACTTC.

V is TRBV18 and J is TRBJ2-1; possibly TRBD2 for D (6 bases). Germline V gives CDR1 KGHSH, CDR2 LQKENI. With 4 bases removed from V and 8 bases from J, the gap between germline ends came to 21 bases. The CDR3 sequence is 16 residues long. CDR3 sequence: CASSQTAGGILDEQFF. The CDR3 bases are TGTGCCAGCTCACAAACAGCGGGCGGGATATTGGATGAGCAGTTCTTC.

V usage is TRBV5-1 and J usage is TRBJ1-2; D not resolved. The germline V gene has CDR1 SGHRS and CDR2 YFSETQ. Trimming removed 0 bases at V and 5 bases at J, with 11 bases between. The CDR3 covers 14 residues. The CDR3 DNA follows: TGCGCCAGCAGCTTGGAGGGCTTTACTTATGGCTACACCTTC. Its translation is CASSLEGFTYGYTF. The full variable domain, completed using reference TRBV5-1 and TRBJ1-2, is KAGVTQTPRYLIKTRGQQVTLSCSPISGHRSVSWYQQTPGQGLQFLFEYFSETQRNKGNFPGRFSGRQFSNSRSEMNVSTLELGDSALYLCASSLEGFTYGYTFGSGTRLTVV.

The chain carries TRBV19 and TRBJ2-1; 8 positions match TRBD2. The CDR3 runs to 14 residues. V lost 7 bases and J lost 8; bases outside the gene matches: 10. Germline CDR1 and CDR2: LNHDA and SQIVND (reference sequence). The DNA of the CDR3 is TGTGCCAGTAACCTTCGGAGCGGGAGAGATGAGCAGTTCTTC. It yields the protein CASNLRSGRDEQFF.

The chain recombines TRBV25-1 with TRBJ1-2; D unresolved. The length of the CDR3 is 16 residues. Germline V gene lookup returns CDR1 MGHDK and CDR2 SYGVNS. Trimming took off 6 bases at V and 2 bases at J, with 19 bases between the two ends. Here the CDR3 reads CASSPRFLGSNYGYTF. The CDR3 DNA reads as TGTGCCAGCAGCCCCCGATTTTTGGGGTCCAACTATGGCTACACCTTC.

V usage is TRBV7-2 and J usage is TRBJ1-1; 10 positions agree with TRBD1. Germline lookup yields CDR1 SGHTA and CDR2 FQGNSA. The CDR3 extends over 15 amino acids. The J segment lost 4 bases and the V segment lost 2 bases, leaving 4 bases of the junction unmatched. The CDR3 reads CASSLSGTGATEAFF. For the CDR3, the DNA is TGTGCCAGCAGCTTAAGTGGGACAGGGGCCACTGAAGCTTTCTTT.

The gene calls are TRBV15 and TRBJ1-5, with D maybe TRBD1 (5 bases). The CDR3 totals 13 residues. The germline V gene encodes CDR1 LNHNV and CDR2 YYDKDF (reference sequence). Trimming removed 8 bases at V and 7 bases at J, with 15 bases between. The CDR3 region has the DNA TGTGCCACCGCATCGGACACACGCCAGCCCCAGCATTTT. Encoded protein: CATASDTRQPQHF.